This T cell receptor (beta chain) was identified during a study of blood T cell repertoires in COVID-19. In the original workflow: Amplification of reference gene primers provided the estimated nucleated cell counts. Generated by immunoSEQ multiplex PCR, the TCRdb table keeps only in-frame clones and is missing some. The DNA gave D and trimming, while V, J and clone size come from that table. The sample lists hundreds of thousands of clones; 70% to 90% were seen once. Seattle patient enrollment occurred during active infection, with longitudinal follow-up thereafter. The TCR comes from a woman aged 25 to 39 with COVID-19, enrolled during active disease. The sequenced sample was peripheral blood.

CDR3 nucleotides: TGTGCCAGCAGCCAAGATGACAGGGAGTCGCGCGGCTACACCTTC. Translation: CASSQDDRESRGYTF. J is TRBJ1-2 and V is TRBV3-1 (or the pseudogene TRBV3-2); 7 nucleotides align to TRBD1. With V trimmed by 0 bases and J by 8 bases, 9 bases remained unmatched. CDR1 and CDR2 (germline): LGHDT, YNNKEL (reference sequence). This CDR3 has 15 amino acids.